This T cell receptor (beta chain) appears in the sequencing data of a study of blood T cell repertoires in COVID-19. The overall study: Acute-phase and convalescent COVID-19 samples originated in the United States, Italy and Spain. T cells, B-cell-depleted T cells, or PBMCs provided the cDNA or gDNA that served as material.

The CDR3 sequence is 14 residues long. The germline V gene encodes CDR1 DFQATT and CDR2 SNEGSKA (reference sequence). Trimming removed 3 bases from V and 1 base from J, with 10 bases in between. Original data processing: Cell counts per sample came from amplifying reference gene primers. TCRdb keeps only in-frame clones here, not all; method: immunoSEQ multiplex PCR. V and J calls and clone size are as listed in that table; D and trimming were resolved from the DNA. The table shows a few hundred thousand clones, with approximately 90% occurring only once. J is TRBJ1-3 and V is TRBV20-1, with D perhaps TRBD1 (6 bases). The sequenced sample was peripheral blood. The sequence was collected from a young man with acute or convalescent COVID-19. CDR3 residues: CSASKQGSGNTIYF. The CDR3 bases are TGCAGTGCTAGTAAACAGGGATCTGGAAACACCATATATTTT.